The 9 T cell receptor beta chains presented below share a single source sample, sequenced in a study of cytomegalovirus exposure and HLA in healthy donors. TCRdb keeps only in-frame clones here, not all; method: immunoSEQ multiplex PCR. The sample shows 150,000 to 200,000 clones, less than 85% of them seen only once. Sequenced sample: PBMCs. The receptors derive from a man aged 18-30 years in good health and CMV-seropositive.

This clone was counted only a few times. V is TRBV7-2 and J is TRBJ2-4, with D perhaps matching TRBD1 (5 bases). Trimming took off 2 bases at V and 6 bases at J, with 8 bases between the two ends. CDR1 is SGHTA, CDR2 FQGNSA, per germline. There are 13 residues in the CDR3. The CDR3 DNA follows: TGTGCCAGCAGCTTATTGGGGCTAAACATTCAGTACTTC. Its protein is CASSLLGLNIQYF.

The rearrangement joins TRBV7-2 to TRBJ2-7; D is ambiguous. This CDR3 region has 11 residues. V was clipped by 5 bases and J by 8 bases, with 10 bases between them. Per germline, CDR1 SGHTA and CDR2 FQGNSA. CDR3 in DNA: TGTGCCAGCAGCCTTTCCCTCCAGCAGTACTTC. The encoded protein is CASSLSLQQYF. The full variable domain, with the rest looked up from reference TRBV7-2 and TRBJ2-7, is GAGVSQSPSNKVTEKGKDVELRCDPISGHTALYWYRQSLGQGLEFLIYFQGNSAPDKSGLPSDRFSAERTGGSVSTLTIQRTQQEDSAVYLCASSLSLQQYFGPGTRLTVT.

V and J are TRBV9 and TRBJ1-2, with 7 positions matching TRBD1. The J segment lost 1 base and the V segment lost 4 bases, leaving 7 bases of the junction unmatched. The germline V gene has CDR1 SGDLS and CDR2 YYNGEE. This CDR3 is 15 amino acids long. CDR3 coding DNA: TGTGCCAGCAGCCCCGGGACAGACATTAACTATGGCTACACCTTC. This gives the protein CASSPGTDINYGYTF.

This chain links TRBV7-9 with TRBJ1-2, with TRBD1 identical over 9 bases. Germline V CDR1 and CDR2: SEHNR, FQNEAQ (reference sequence). This CDR3 is built from 16 residues. Trimming at V came to 2 bases and at J to 1 base, leaving 5 bases not matched to a gene. In DNA form, the CDR3 reads TGTGCCAGCAGCTTATGGGGACAGGGTTATAACTATGGCTACACCTTC. Its translation: CASSLWGQGYNYGYTF. Variable domain in full (rest from reference TRBV7-9 and TRBJ1-2): DTGVSQNPRHKITKRGQNVTFRCDPISEHNRLYWYRQTLGQGPEFLTYFQNEAQLEKSRLLSDRFSAERPKGSFSTLEIQRTEQGDSAMYLCASSLWGQGYNYGYTFGSGTRLTVV.

The chain recombines TRBV30 with TRBJ2-1, with TRBD2 matching 7 bases. The CDR3 runs 14 residues. V dropped 5 bases and J dropped 0; count of bases not matched to a gene: 4. Per germline, CDR1 GTSNPN and CDR2 SVGIG (reference sequence). The CDR3 bases are TGTGCCTGGGGGGTAGCGGGCTCCTACAATGAGCAGTTCTTC. As protein: CAWGVAGSYNEQFF.

This rearrangement joins TRBV4-1 to TRBJ1-2, with D unresolved. Germline V gives CDR1 MGHRA, CDR2 YSYEKL. V lost 5 bases to trimming and J lost 2 bases, with 18 bases between them. This CDR3 spans 16 amino acids. In nucleotides, the CDR3 is TGCGCCAGCAGCGGAGGTTTGGGCCAAGAGAACTATGGCTACACCTTC. The encoded protein is CASSGGLGQENYGYTF.

V and J are TRBV19 and TRBJ1-5; D is perhaps TRBD1 (6 bases). Germline-derived CDR1 and CDR2 are LNHDA and SQIVND (reference sequence). The germline V and J ends were trimmed by 7 bases and 6 bases, with 19 bases remaining between them. The CDR3 contains 15 residues. The CDR3: CASTTTTGVVQPQHF. In nucleotides, the CDR3 is TGTGCCAGTACTACTACGACAGGCGTGGTTCAGCCCCAGCATTTT.

The chain carries TRBV4-1 and TRBJ2-3, with D perhaps TRBD1 (5 bases). The CDR3 runs to 14 residues. Trimming stripped 7 bases from V and 3 bases from J, with 14 bases between. Germline CDR1 MGHRA, CDR2 YSYEKL. CDR3 loop: CASTAGPGTDTQYF. Here the CDR3 DNA reads TGCGCCAGCACCGCTGGACCAGGGACAGATACGCAGTATTTT.

The chain recombines TRBV6-5 with TRBJ1-4; a weak D match, TRBD1 (5 bases). The CDR3 sequence is 14 residues long. V lost 6 bases and J 0 bases, leaving 8 bases between the germline ends. Germline CDR1 and CDR2: MNHEY and SVGAGI. The CDR3 bases are TGTGCCAGCAGCCCCAGGGCAACTAATGAAAAACTGTTTTTT. The encoded protein is CASSPRATNEKLFF.